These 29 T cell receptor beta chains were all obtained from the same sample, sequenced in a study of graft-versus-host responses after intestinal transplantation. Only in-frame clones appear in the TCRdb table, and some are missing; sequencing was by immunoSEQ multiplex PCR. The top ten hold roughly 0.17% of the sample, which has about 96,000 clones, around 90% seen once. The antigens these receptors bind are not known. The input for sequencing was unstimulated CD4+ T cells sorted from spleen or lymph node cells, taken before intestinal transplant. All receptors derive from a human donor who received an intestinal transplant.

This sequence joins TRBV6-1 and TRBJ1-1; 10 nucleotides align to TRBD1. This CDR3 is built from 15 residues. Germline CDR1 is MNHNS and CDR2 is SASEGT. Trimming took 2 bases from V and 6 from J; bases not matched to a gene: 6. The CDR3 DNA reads TGTGCCAGCAGTGAACGGGACAGGGGTGACGCTGAAGCTTTCTTT. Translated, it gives CASSERDRGDAEAFF.

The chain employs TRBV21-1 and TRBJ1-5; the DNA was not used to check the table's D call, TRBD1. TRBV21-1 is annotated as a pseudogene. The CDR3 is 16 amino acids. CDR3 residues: CARRRRGRKGNQPQHF. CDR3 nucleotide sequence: TGTGCCAGACGTCGGAGGGGGCGCAAGGGCAATCAGCCCCAGCATTTT.

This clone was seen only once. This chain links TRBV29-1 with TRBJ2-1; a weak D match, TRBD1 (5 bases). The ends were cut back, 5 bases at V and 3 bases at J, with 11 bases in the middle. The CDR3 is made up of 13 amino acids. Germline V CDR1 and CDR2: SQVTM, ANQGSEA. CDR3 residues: CSVRGRGYNEQFF. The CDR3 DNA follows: TGCAGCGTTAGGGGTAGGGGCTACAATGAGCAGTTCTTC.

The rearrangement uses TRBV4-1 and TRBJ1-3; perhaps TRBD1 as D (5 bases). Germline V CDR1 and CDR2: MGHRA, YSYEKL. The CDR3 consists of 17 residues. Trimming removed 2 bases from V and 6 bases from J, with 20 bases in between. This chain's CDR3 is CASSQNRPVGGTNTIYF. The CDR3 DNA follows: TGCGCCAGCAGCCAAAACAGGCCGGTGGGGGGTACAAACACCATATATTTT.

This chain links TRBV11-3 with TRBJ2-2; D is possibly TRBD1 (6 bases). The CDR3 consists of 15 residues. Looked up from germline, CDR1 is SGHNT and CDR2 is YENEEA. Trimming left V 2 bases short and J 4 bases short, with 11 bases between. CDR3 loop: CASSLHRAFTGELFF. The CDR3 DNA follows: TGTGCCAGCAGCTTACACAGGGCCTTCACCGGGGAGCTGTTTTTT. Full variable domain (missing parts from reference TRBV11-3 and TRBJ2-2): EAGVVQSPRYKIIEKKQPVAFWCNPISGHNTLYWYLQNLGQGPELLIRYENEEAVDDSQLPKDRFSAERLKGVDSTLKIQPAELGDSAVYLCASSLHRAFTGELFFGEGSRLTVL.

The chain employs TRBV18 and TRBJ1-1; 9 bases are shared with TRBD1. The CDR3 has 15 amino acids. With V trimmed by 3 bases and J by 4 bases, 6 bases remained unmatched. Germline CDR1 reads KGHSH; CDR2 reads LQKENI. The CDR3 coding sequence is TGTGCCAGCTCACCGGGACAGGGATCGAGCACTGAAGCTTTCTTT. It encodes CASSPGQGSSTEAFF.

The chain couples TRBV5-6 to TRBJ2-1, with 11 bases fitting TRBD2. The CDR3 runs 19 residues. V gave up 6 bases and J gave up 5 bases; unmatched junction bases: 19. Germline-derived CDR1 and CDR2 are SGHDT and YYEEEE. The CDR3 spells CASTLPSFSGGAAHNEQFF. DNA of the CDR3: TGTGCCAGCACCCTGCCCTCTTTTAGCGGGGGGGCTGCCCACAATGAGCAGTTCTTC.

The CDR3 DNA is TGTGCCAGCAGCTTTTTGGTTCTCGGGCAGGGGGCCAATGAGCAGTTCTTC. This translates into CASSFLVLGQGANEQFF. The chain employs TRBV7-2 and TRBJ2-1; 8 nucleotides align to TRBD1. Germline V gene data show CDR1 as SGHTA and CDR2 as FQGNSA. There are 17 residues in the CDR3. J was trimmed by 6 bases and V by 3 bases; bases with no gene match: 13.

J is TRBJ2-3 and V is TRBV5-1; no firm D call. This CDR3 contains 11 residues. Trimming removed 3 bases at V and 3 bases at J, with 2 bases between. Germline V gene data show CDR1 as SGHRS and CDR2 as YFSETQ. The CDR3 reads CASSSTDTQYF. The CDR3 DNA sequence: TGCGCCAGCAGCTCGACAGATACGCAGTATTTT. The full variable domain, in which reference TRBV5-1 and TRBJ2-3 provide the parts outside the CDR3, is KAGVTQTPRYLIKTRGQQVTLSCSPISGHRSVSWYQQTPGQGLQFLFEYFSETQRNKGNFPGRFSGRQFSNSRSEMNVSTLELGDSALYLCASSSTDTQYFGPGTRLTVL.

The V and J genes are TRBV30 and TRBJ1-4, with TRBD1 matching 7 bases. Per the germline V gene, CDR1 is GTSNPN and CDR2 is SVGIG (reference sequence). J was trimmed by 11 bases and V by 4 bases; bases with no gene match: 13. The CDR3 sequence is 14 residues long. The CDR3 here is CAWTPMGTVYKLFF. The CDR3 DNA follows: TGTGCCTGGACTCCTATGGGGACAGTCTACAAACTGTTTTTT.

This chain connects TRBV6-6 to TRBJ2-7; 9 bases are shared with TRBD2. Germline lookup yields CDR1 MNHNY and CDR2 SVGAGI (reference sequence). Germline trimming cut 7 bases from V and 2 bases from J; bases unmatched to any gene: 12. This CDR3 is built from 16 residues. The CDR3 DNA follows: TGTGCCAGCACCTACCCGGGGTTAGCGGGAGCCTACGAGCAGTACTTC. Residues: CASTYPGLAGAYEQYF.

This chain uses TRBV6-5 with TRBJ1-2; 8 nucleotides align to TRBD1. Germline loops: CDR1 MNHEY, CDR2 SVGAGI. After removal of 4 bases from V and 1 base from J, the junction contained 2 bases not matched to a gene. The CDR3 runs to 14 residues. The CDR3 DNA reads TGTGCCAGCAGTTTAGACAGGGGTAACTATGGCTACACCTTC. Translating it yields CASSLDRGNYGYTF.

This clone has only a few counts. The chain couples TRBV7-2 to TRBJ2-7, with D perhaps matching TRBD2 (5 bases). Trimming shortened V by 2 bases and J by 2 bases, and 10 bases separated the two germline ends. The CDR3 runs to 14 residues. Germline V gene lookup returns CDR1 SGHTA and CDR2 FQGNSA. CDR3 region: CASSLYSATYEQYF. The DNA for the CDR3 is TGTGCCAGCAGCTTATATAGCGCGACCTACGAGCAGTACTTC. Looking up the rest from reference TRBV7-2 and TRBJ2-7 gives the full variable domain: GAGVSQSPSNKVTEKGKDVELRCDPISGHTALYWYRQSLGQGLEFLIYFQGNSAPDKSGLPSDRFSAERTGGSVSTLTIQRTQQEDSAVYLCASSLYSATYEQYFGPGTRLTVT.

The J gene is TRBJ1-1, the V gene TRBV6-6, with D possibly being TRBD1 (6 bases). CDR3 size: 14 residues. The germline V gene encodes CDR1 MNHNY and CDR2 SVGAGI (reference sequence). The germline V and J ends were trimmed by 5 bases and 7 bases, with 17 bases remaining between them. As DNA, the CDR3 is TGTGCCAGCAGTCGTCTTGGGCTACAGGGTGAAGCTTTCTTT. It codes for CASSRLGLQGEAFF.

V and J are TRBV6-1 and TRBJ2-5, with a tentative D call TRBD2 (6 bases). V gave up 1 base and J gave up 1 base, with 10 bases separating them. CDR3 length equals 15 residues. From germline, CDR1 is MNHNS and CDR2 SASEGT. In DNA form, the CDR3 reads TGTGCCAGCAGTGAAGGTTGGAGGGCCCAAGAGACCCAGTACTTC. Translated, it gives CASSEGWRAQETQYF.

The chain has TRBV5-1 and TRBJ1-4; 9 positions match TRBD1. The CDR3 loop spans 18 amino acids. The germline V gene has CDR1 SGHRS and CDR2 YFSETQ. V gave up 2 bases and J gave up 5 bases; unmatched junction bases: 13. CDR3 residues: CASSLPYQGQGGNEKLFF. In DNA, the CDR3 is TGCGCCAGCAGCTTACCCTACCAGGGACAGGGCGGAAATGAAAAACTGTTTTTT.

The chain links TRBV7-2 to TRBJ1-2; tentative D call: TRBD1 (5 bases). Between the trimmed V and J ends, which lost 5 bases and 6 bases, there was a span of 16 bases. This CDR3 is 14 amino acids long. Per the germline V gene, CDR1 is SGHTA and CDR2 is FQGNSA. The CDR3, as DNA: TGTGCCAGCAGCCAAGGGAGATGGGGGGATGGCTACACCTTC. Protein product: CASSQGRWGDGYTF.

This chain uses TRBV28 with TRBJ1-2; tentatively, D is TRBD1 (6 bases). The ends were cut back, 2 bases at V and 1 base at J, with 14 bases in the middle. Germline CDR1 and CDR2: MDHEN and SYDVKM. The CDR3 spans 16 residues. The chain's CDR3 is CASSLAGAGYNYGYTF. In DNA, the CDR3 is TGTGCCAGCAGTTTAGCAGGGGCGGGCTATAACTATGGCTACACCTTC.

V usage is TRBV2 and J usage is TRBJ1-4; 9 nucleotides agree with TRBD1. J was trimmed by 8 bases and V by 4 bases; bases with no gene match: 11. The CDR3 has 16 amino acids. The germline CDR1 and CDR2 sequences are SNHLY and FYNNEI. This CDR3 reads CASSGTQGARREKLFF. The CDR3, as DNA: TGTGCCAGCAGTGGAACACAGGGGGCACGAAGGGAAAAACTGTTTTTT.

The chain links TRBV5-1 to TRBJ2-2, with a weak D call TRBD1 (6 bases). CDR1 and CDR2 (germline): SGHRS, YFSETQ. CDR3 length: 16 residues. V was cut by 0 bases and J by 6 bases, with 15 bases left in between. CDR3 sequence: CASSLARQGLSGELFF. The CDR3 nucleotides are TGCGCCAGCAGCTTGGCACGGCAGGGGCTGTCCGGGGAGCTGTTTTTT.

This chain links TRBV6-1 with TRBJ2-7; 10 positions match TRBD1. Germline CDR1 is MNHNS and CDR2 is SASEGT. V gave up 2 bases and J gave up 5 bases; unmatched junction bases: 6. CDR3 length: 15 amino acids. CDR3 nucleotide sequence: TGTGCCAGCAGTGAATTTGGGACAGGGGCTAACGAGCAGTACTTC. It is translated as CASSEFGTGANEQYF.

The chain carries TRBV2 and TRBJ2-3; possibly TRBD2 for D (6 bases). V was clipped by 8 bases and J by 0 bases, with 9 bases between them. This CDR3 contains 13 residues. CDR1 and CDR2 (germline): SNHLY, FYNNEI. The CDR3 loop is CASGGTSTDTQYF. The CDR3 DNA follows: TGTGCCAGCGGAGGGACTAGCACAGATACGCAGTATTTT.

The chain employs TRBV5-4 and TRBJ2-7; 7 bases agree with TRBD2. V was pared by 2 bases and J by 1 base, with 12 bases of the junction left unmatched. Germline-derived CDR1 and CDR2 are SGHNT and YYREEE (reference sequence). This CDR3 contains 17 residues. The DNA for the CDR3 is TGTGCCAGCAGCTTTTCGTATTCGGGAGGCTCGTCCTACGAGCAGTACTTC. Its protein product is CASSFSYSGGSSYEQYF.

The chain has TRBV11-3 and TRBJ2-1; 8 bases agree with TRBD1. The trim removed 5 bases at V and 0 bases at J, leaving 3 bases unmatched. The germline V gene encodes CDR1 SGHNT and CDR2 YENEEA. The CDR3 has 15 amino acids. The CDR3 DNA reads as TGTGCCAGCAGCCGGGACAGGAGCTCCTACAATGAGCAGTTCTTC. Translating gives CASSRDRSSYNEQFF. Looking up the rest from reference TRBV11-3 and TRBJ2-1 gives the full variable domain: EAGVVQSPRYKIIEKKQPVAFWCNPISGHNTLYWYLQNLGQGPELLIRYENEEAVDDSQLPKDRFSAERLKGVDSTLKIQPAELGDSAVYLCASSRDRSSYNEQFFGPGTRLTVL.

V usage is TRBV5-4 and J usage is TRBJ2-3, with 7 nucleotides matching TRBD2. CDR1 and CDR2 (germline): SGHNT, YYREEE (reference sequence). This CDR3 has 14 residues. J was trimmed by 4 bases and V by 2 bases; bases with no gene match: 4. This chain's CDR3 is CASSFRGRADTQYF. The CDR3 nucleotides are TGTGCCAGCAGCTTTCGGGGGAGGGCAGATACGCAGTATTTT.

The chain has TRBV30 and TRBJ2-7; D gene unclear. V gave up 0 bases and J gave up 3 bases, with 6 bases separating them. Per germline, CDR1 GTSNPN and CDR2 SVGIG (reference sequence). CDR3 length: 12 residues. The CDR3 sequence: CAWSVLNYEQYF. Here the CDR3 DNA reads TGTGCCTGGAGTGTACTTAACTACGAGCAGTACTTC.

Written as DNA, the CDR3 is TGCGCCAGCAGCAAAGGAACACTGGGGCACCAATCCTCTGGGGCCAACGTCCTGACTTTC. It codes for CASSKGTLGHQSSGANVLTF. The chain carries TRBV4-3 and TRBJ2-6; tentative D call: TRBD1 (5 bases). Looked up from germline, CDR1 is LGHNA and CDR2 is YSLEER. V was pared by 5 bases and J by 0 bases, with 23 bases between. The CDR3 runs 20 residues.

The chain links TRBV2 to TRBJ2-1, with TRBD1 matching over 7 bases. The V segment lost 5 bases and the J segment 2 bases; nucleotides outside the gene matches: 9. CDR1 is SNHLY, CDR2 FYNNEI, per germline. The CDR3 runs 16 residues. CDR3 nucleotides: TGTGCCAGCAGTCGATACAGGGGAACTACCTACAATGAGCAGTTCTTC. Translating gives CASSRYRGTTYNEQFF.

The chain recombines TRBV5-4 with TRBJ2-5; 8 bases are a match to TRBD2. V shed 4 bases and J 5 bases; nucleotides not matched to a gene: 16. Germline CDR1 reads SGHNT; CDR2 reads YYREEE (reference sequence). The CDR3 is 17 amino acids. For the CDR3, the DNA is TGTGCCAGCAGCCCTCAACTCCTCACTAGCGGTTGGGAGACCCAGTACTTC. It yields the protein CASSPQLLTSGWETQYF.